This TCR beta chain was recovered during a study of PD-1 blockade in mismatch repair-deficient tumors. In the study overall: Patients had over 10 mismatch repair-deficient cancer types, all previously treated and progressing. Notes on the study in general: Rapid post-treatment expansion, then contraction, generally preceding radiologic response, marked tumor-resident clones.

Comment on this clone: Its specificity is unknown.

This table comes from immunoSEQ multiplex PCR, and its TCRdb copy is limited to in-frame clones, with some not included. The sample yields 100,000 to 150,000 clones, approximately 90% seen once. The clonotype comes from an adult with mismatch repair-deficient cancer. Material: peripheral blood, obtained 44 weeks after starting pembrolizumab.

This chain's CDR3 is CASSYSVTGELFF. The DNA of the CDR3 is TGTGCCAGCAGTTACTCGGTGACCGGGGAGCTGTTTTTT. This chain uses TRBV6-5 with TRBJ2-2, with D unclear. CDR3 size: 13 residues. Per germline, CDR1 MNHEY and CDR2 SVGAGI. Between the trimmed V and J ends, which lost 0 bases and 5 bases, there was a span of 4 bases.